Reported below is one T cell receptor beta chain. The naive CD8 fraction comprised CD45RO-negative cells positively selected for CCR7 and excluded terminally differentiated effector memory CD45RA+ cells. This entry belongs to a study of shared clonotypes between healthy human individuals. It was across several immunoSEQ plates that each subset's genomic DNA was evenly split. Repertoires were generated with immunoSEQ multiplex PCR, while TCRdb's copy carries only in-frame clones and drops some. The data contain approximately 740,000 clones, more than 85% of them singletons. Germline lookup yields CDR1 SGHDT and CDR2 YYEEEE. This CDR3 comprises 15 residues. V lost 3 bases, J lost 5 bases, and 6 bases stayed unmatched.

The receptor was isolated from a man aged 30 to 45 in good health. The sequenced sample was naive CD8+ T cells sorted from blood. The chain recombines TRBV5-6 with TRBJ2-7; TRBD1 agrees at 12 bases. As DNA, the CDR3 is TGTGCCAGCAGCTCCTCCGGGACAGGGGGCAACGAGCAGTACTTC. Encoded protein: CASSSSGTGGNEQYF.